Reported below is one TCR beta chain. Its specificity is not known. The sample is drawn from a study of shared clonotypes between healthy human individuals. Regarding the study as a whole: Four donors shared 5% to 5.5% of their naive CD4 clonotypes.

At deep level, the assay was performed. Profiled with immunoSEQ multiplex PCR; TCRdb holds only in-frame clones, not every one. The table has about 2 million clones, roughly 95% seen once; the top ten hold more than 0.1%. This CDR3 is built from 17 residues. Germline V lookup: CDR1 SGHRS, CDR2 YFSETQ. J lost 0 bases, V lost 3 bases, and 6 bases had no gene match. Source material: naive CD4+ T cells sorted from blood. Subset specified: CD45RA+ positively selected. J is TRBJ2-7 and V is TRBV5-1; 13 positions match TRBD2. This TCR derives from a man between 18 and 29 years old in good health. The CDR3 DNA follows: TGCGCCAGCAGCTCTTCGGGACTAGCGGGGATCTCCTACGAGCAGTACTTC. Translating it yields CASSSSGLAGISYEQYF.